The 29 T cell receptor beta chains below were found in one sample sequenced in a study of cytomegalovirus exposure and HLA in healthy donors. A multiplex PCR was run with 60 Vbeta primers and 13 Jbeta primers. Libraries were prepared by immunoSEQ multiplex PCR; TCRdb keeps only in-frame clonotypes and omits some of them. The sample has around 110,000 clones, 82% seen once. Input material: PBMCs. The receptors here all came from a man in his thirties or forties in good health and CMV-seropositive.

The chain employs TRBV27 and TRBJ1-1; D is uncertain. The CDR3 consists of 13 residues. From germline, CDR1 is MNHEY and CDR2 SMNVEV (reference sequence). The V end lost 8 bases, the J end lost 5 bases, and 15 bases lay between the germline ends. CDR3 coding DNA: TGTGCCAGCGGGTATGCGGTCAGAACTGAAGCTTTCTTT. Translating it yields CASGYAVRTEAFF.

The V call is TRBV10-1, the J call TRBJ1-1; 7 bases match TRBD1. This CDR3 spans 14 amino acids. Trimming cost V 2 bases and J 6 bases; bases outside gene matches: 6. Germline V gene sequence: CDR1 WNHNN, CDR2 SYGVQD (reference sequence). In nucleotides, the CDR3 is TGCGCCAGCAGTGAGCAGGGGGATTGGGCTGAAGCTTTCTTT. It is translated as CASSEQGDWAEAFF.

The rearrangement links TRBV2 to TRBJ1-5; D unresolved. Germline CDR1 is SNHLY and CDR2 is FYNNEI. The CDR3 runs to 12 residues. V dropped 3 bases and J dropped 5 bases, with 5 bases sitting between them. The CDR3 sequence is CASSDPDQPQHF. Written as DNA, the CDR3 is TGTGCCAGCAGTGATCCTGATCAGCCCCAGCATTTT.

The rearrangement uses TRBV5-1 and TRBJ1-2; unclear D gene. Trimming removed 6 bases at V and 4 bases at J, with 13 bases between. From germline, CDR1 is SGHRS and CDR2 YFSETQ. The CDR3 is made up of 13 amino acids. Here the CDR3 DNA reads TGCGCCAGCACCTTCGAGGGCTTCTATGGCTACACCTTC. Translation gives CASTFEGFYGYTF.

The CDR3 DNA reads as TGTGCCAGCAGTTTGACAGGGGGCCCCTATCAAGAGACCCAGTACTTC. Residues: CASSLTGGPYQETQYF. The gene calls are TRBV27 and TRBJ2-5, with TRBD1 matching 10 bases. The CDR3 contains 16 residues. Trimming removed 3 bases from V and 2 bases from J; junction bases left unmatched: 6. CDR1 MNHEY and CDR2 SMNVEV come from the germline V gene (reference sequence).

The chain has TRBV11-3 and TRBJ1-1; TRBD1 aligns across 7 bases. CDR1 is SGHNT, CDR2 YENEEA, per germline. This CDR3 has 14 amino acids. V shed 5 bases, J shed 2 bases, and the junction held 5 bases outside the gene matches. CDR3 DNA sequence: TGTGCCAGCAGCCAGACAGGGCTCAACACTGAAGCTTTCTTT. Its translation is CASSQTGLNTEAFF. The whole variable domain, filled in from reference TRBV11-3 and TRBJ1-1, reads EAGVVQSPRYKIIEKKQPVAFWCNPISGHNTLYWYLQNLGQGPELLIRYENEEAVDDSQLPKDRFSAERLKGVDSTLKIQPAELGDSAVYLCASSQTGLNTEAFFGQGTRLTVV.

The V call is TRBV5-1, the J call TRBJ1-1; 7 nucleotides agree with TRBD1. There are 14 residues in the CDR3. V lost 6 bases and J lost 0; bases outside the gene matches: 5. Germline CDR1 is SGHRS and CDR2 is YFSETQ. The CDR3 DNA reads TGCGCCAGCAACTCCGGGACAGTGAACACTGAAGCTTTCTTT. Amino acids: CASNSGTVNTEAFF.

V gene TRBV19 combines with J gene TRBJ2-2; D call uncertain. This CDR3 region has 14 residues. Between the trimmed V and J ends, which lost 8 bases and 3 bases, there was a span of 13 bases. Germline V gives CDR1 LNHDA, CDR2 SQIVND (reference sequence). The CDR3 DNA reads as TGTGCCAGTCGTAGAGGCGAGGACACCGGGGAGCTGTTTTTT. It yields the protein CASRRGEDTGELFF. The whole variable domain, remainder taken from reference TRBV19 and TRBJ2-2, is DGGITQSPKYLFRKEGQNVTLSCEQNLNHDAMYWYRQDPGQGLRLIYYSQIVNDFQKGDIAEGYSVSREKKESFPLTVTSAQKNPTAFYLCASRRGEDTGELFFGEGSRLTVL.

This clone was picked up one time. The V call is TRBV4-1, the J call TRBJ2-3; D might be TRBD2 (7 bases). The V gene's germline CDR1 is MGHRA and CDR2 YSYEKL. This CDR3 has 17 residues. The ends were cut back, 0 bases at V and 2 bases at J, with 15 bases in the middle. In DNA form, the CDR3 reads TGCGCCAGCAGCCAAGATCGTTGGGGGGGCAACACAGATACGCAGTATTTT. Protein product: CASSQDRWGGNTDTQYF.

This clone was detected only a few times. J is TRBJ2-4 and V is TRBV6-5, with TRBD1 matching 9 bases. Germline V CDR1 and CDR2: MNHEY, SVGAGI. Trimming cost V 4 bases and J 12 bases; bases outside gene matches: 10. The CDR3 extends over 14 amino acids. The CDR3 is CASSSRQGEGSQYF. The CDR3 nucleotides are TGTGCCAGCAGTTCCAGACAGGGGGAGGGCAGTCAGTACTTC.

The chain links TRBV27 to TRBJ2-3, with D possibly TRBD2 on 6 matching bases. V was cut by 8 bases and J by 1 base, with 25 bases left in between. The CDR3 length is 18 residues. CDR1 MNHEY and CDR2 SMNVEV come from the germline V gene (reference sequence). Here the CDR3 reads CASLGGYHRGWGTDTQYF. The CDR3 DNA reads as TGTGCCAGCCTCGGGGGATACCACCGGGGTTGGGGCACAGATACGCAGTATTTT.

The rearrangement links TRBV5-1 to TRBJ1-4; D remains unclear. This CDR3 has 15 residues. Germline V lookup: CDR1 SGHRS, CDR2 YFSETQ. V lost 7 bases to trimming and J lost 8 bases, with 21 bases between them. The CDR3 DNA sequence: TGCGCCAGCTCGGGGTCCGGGGAGCGGAACGAAAAACTGTTTTTT. As protein: CASSGSGERNEKLFF. Full variable domain (remainder filled in from reference TRBV5-1 and TRBJ1-4): KAGVTQTPRYLIKTRGQQVTLSCSPISGHRSVSWYQQTPGQGLQFLFEYFSETQRNKGNFPGRFSGRQFSNSRSEMNVSTLELGDSALYLCASSGSGERNEKLFFGSGTQLSVL.

Concerning this clone: At one of its ends the junction is not consistent with the germline gene, which may arise from a read error. This rearrangement joins TRBV7-9 to TRBJ1-4, with 8 bases aligning to TRBD1. Germline V CDR1 and CDR2: SEHNR, FQNEAQ (reference sequence). The CDR3 loop spans 16 amino acids. In nucleotides, the CDR3 is TGTTCCAGCAGCGTAGGGACAGGTCCAACTAATGAAAAACTGTTTTTT. It translates to CSSSVGTGPTNEKLFF.

The chain combines TRBV7-9 with TRBJ1-1; D is unclear. The germline V and J ends were trimmed by 4 bases and 9 bases, with 18 bases remaining between them. Germline loops: CDR1 SEHNR, CDR2 FQNEAQ (reference sequence). This CDR3 is 14 amino acids long. Written as DNA, the CDR3 is TGTGCCAGCAGCTCCTTTATCGGCGAGGAAAAAGCTTTCTTT. The encoded protein is CASSSFIGEEKAFF.

The chain employs TRBV10-1 and TRBJ2-5, with a tentative D call TRBD1 (5 bases). The germline gives CDR1 WNHNN, CDR2 SYGVQD (reference sequence). Trimming removed 2 bases at V and 0 bases at J, with 10 bases between. The CDR3 contains 15 residues. The CDR3 loop is CASSEGASHQETQYF. In DNA, the CDR3 is TGCGCCAGCAGTGAGGGGGCCAGTCACCAAGAGACCCAGTACTTC.

V and J are TRBV11-1 and TRBJ1-1; D ambiguous. With 1 base removed from V and 7 bases from J, the gap between germline ends came to 10 bases. This CDR3 has 13 amino acids. CDR1 and CDR2 from the germline V gene are SGHAT and FQDESV (reference sequence). CDR3 in DNA: TGTGCCAGCAGCTTAGTGTCTGCTAATGAAGCTTTCTTT. As protein: CASSLVSANEAFF.

The rearrangement joins TRBV29-1 to TRBJ1-2; D possibly corresponds to TRBD1 (5 bases). The CDR3 totals 14 residues. V lost 4 bases and J lost 3, with 15 bases in between. Looked up from germline, CDR1 is SQVTM and CDR2 is ANQGSEA. The CDR3 coding sequence is TGCAGCGTTGCGCGGAATGCCAGGGACTATGGCTACACCTTC. Its protein product is CSVARNARDYGYTF.

The chain couples TRBV15 to TRBJ2-2; 8 bases agree with TRBD1. V shed 8 bases and J 4 bases; nucleotides not matched to a gene: 12. Germline V CDR1 and CDR2: LNHNV, YYDKDF (reference sequence). The CDR3 is 16 residues long. The DNA for the CDR3 is TGTGCCACCTCCCCCTTGACAGGGGCCTTCACCGGGGAGCTGTTTTTT. Translation gives CATSPLTGAFTGELFF.

The chain carries TRBV7-6 and TRBJ2-2; 9 bases are shared with TRBD1. V lost 5 bases to trimming and J lost 7 bases; unmatched junction nucleotides: 8. Germline V gives CDR1 SGHVS, CDR2 FNYEAQ. This CDR3 has 15 residues. Here the CDR3 reads CASSPRQGEVGELFF. The CDR3 nucleotides read TGTGCCAGCAGCCCAAGACAGGGGGAAGTCGGGGAGCTGTTTTTT.

The V gene is TRBV6-5, the J gene TRBJ1-5; D gene unclear. Germline V gives CDR1 MNHEY, CDR2 SVGAGI. Trimming removed 0 bases from V and 0 bases from J, with 6 bases in between. CDR3 length: 15 amino acids. CDR3 nucleotides: TGTGCCAGCAGTTACTCGAGGGATAGCAATCAGCCCCAGCATTTT. The encoded protein is CASSYSRDSNQPQHF.

This clone has more than one count but fewer than ten. The chain is built from TRBV11-2 and TRBJ2-1; D perhaps matches TRBD2 (5 bases). V was pared by 5 bases and J by 4 bases, with 12 bases between. Germline assignment: CDR1 SGHAT and CDR2 FQNNGV. This CDR3 spans 14 amino acids. CDR3 sequence (DNA): TGTGCCAGCAGCCGGAACGGGAATTACAATGAGCAGTTCTTC. Translated: CASSRNGNYNEQFF. The full variable domain, with the rest looked up from reference TRBV11-2 and TRBJ2-1, is EAGVAQSPRYKIIEKRQSVAFWCNPISGHATLYWYQQILGQGPKLLIQFQNNGVVDDSQLPKDRFSAERLKGVDSTLKIQPAKLEDSAVYLCASSRNGNYNEQFFGPGTRLTVL.

This clone came up a few times. The rearrangement joins TRBV6-5 to TRBJ1-2; 7 bases are a match to TRBD1. V was pared by 4 bases and J by 2 bases, with 1 base of the junction left unmatched. Germline assignment: CDR1 MNHEY and CDR2 SVGAGI. The CDR3 consists of 13 residues. CDR3: CASSWGQNYGYTF. The CDR3 DNA sequence: TGTGCCAGCAGTTGGGGACAGAACTATGGCTACACCTTC.

This clone was seen just once. The genes are TRBV5-6 and TRBJ2-7; D remains ambiguous. CDR3 length: 14 amino acids. Germline CDR1 is SGHDT and CDR2 is YYEEEE. Trimming removed 4 bases from V and 6 bases from J, with 17 bases in between. CDR3 loop: CASSRLDVLFEQYF. The CDR3 coding sequence is TGTGCCAGCAGCAGACTGGATGTTTTATTCGAGCAGTACTTC. Together with reference TRBV5-6 and TRBJ2-7, the CDR3 gives the full variable domain: DAGVTQSPTHLIKTRGQQVTLRCSPKSGHDTVSWYQQALGQGPQFIFQYYEEEERQRGNFPDRFSGHQFPNYSSELNVNALLLGDSALYLCASSRLDVLFEQYFGPGTRLTVT.

The chain recombines TRBV2 with TRBJ2-1, with TRBD2 matching 8 bases. CDR3 length equals 16 residues. V was pared by 8 bases and J by 6 bases, with 15 bases of the junction left unmatched. Germline CDR1 reads SNHLY; CDR2 reads FYNNEI. The CDR3 sequence is CASYERAGGSGNEQFF. The CDR3 DNA reads as TGTGCCAGCTATGAGAGGGCGGGGGGTTCCGGCAATGAGCAGTTCTTC.

The V gene is TRBV5-6, the J gene TRBJ1-5; maybe TRBD1 (5 bases). The V end lost 2 bases, the J end lost 0 bases, and 12 bases lay between the germline ends. Germline lookup yields CDR1 SGHDT and CDR2 YYEEEE. CDR3 length: 16 amino acids. CDR3 sequence: CASSLGAGPSNQPQHF. CDR3 DNA: TGTGCCAGCAGCTTAGGGGCAGGACCTAGCAATCAGCCCCAGCATTTT.

This chain uses TRBV10-3 with TRBJ1-2; D uncertain. The CDR3 is 16 amino acids. V was trimmed by 2 bases and J by 4 bases, leaving 17 bases between them. Germline V gene lookup returns CDR1 ENHRY and CDR2 SYGVKD. CDR3: CAISEGRTANSYGYTF. The CDR3 nucleotides are TGTGCCATCAGTGAGGGTAGAACAGCTAACTCCTATGGCTACACCTTC.

The gene calls are TRBV5-1 and TRBJ2-2; 9 nucleotides line up with TRBD1. The CDR3 loop spans 17 amino acids. Per germline, CDR1 SGHRS and CDR2 YFSETQ. V trimming: 3 bases; J trimming: 5 bases; junction bases outside the gene matches: 11. The CDR3 DNA reads as TGCGCCAGCAGCTGGGGACAGGGATATTCGAGGACCGGGGAGCTGTTTTTT. It encodes CASSWGQGYSRTGELFF. Full variable domain (outside the CDR3, taken from reference TRBV5-1 and TRBJ2-2): KAGVTQTPRYLIKTRGQQVTLSCSPISGHRSVSWYQQTPGQGLQFLFEYFSETQRNKGNFPGRFSGRQFSNSRSEMNVSTLELGDSALYLCASSWGQGYSRTGELFFGEGSRLTVL.

The V call is TRBV14, the J call TRBJ2-3; 9 nucleotides agree with TRBD1. Germline assignment: CDR1 SGHDN and CDR2 FVKESK. This CDR3 contains 16 residues. Losses at the gene ends were 2 bases for V and 0 bases for J; bases not matched to a gene: 3. CDR3 sequence: CASSQWDRVSTDTQYF. CDR3 bases: TGTGCCAGCAGCCAATGGGACAGGGTGAGCACAGATACGCAGTATTTT. The complete variable domain, with remaining parts taken from reference TRBV14 and TRBJ2-3, reads EAGVTQFPSHSVIEKGQTVTLRCDPISGHDNLYWYRRVMGKEIKFLLHFVKESKQDESGMPNNRFLAERTGGTYSTLKVQPAELEDSGVYFCASSQWDRVSTDTQYFGPGTRLTVL.

This rearrangement joins TRBV18 to TRBJ1-1; the D is unclear. Germline loops: CDR1 KGHSH, CDR2 LQKENI. V shed 3 bases and J shed 4 bases, with 15 bases lying between them. This CDR3 has 15 residues. The CDR3 bases are TGTGCCAGCTCACCGCCGGTCCCCTCGAGCACTGAAGCTTTCTTT. Translating it yields CASSPPVPSSTEAFF. Based on the CDR3 plus reference TRBV18 and TRBJ1-1, the full variable domain is NAGVMQNPRHLVRRRGQEARLRCSPMKGHSHVYWYRQLPEEGLKFMVYLQKENIIDESGMPKERFSAEFPKEGPSILRIQQVVRGDSAAYFCASSPPVPSSTEAFFGQGTRLTVV.